The 27 T cell receptor beta chains reported below all come from one sample, sequenced in a study of CD8 T cells in ankylosing spondylitis. TCRdb independently ran MiXCR on the 5' RACE reads; one entry per CDR3 protein. The profile covers approximately 340,000 distinct CDR3 sequences, with approximately 14% appearing a single time and 0.9% to 1.2% taken by the ten largest. The sample was blood, either unsorted or a sorted T cell fraction (not recorded which). These receptors were taken from a male donor with ankylosing spondylitis or in good health (not recorded which).

The rearrangement links TRBV20-1 to TRBJ2-1, with 10 bases aligning to TRBD2. Germline CDR1 reads DFQATT; CDR2 reads SNEGSKA (reference sequence). After removal of 3 bases from V and 0 bases from J, the junction contained 14 bases not matched to a gene. This CDR3 is 19 amino acids long. Here the CDR3 reads CSASHGTSERELSYNEQFF. The CDR3 DNA reads TGCAGTGCTAGTCACGGGACTAGCGAGAGGGAGCTCTCCTACAATGAGCAGTTCTTC.

This clonotype showed up just once. The chain uses TRBV5-5 and TRBJ1-5; possible D gene TRBD1, 5 bases. CDR3 length equals 13 residues. Germline V lookup: CDR1 SGHKS, CDR2 YYEKEE (reference sequence). Trimming took 7 bases from V and 9 from J, leaving 17 bases between them. The CDR3 spells CASLLGAGRPQHF. CDR3 DNA sequence: TGTGCCAGCCTCCTTGGGGCAGGGCGGCCCCAGCATTTT.

The rearrangement joins TRBV12-3 or TRBV12-4 to TRBJ1-2, with D unresolved. Trimming removed 4 bases at V and 4 bases at J, with 7 bases between. The CDR3 contains 12 residues. In DNA, the CDR3 is TGTGCCAGCAGTTCTCGATCCTATGGCTACACCTTC. It encodes CASSSRSYGYTF.

This clonotype was picked up a small number of times. The J gene is TRBJ1-1, the V gene TRBV7-9; D call uncertain. V lost 10 bases and J lost 1, with 19 bases in between. Germline assignment: CDR1 SEHNR and CDR2 FQNEAQ (reference sequence). The CDR3 spans 15 residues. The CDR3 here is CATRGPVEENTEAFF. The CDR3 DNA follows: TGTGCCACCCGCGGTCCAGTCGAGGAGAACACTGAAGCTTTCTTT. The whole variable domain, filled in from reference TRBV7-9 and TRBJ1-1, reads DTGVSQNPRHKITKRGQNVTFRCDPISEHNRLYWYRQTLGQGPEFLTYFQNEAQLEKSRLLSDRFSAERPKGSFSTLEIQRTEQGDSAMYLCATRGPVEENTEAFFGQGTRLTVV.

This clonotype came up a few times. V is TRBV20-1 and J is TRBJ1-1; 8 nucleotides line up with TRBD1. This CDR3 has 14 amino acids. Germline V CDR1 and CDR2: DFQATT, SNEGSKA (reference sequence). The V and J ends lost 2 bases and 1 base, in that order; junction bases with no gene match: 3. Written as DNA, the CDR3 is TGCAGTGCTAGACCGGGGACAGGGAACACTGAAGCTTTCTTT. This gives the protein CSARPGTGNTEAFF.

This clonotype was detected only a few times. This chain uses TRBV3-1 with TRBJ1-1; D call uncertain. Germline-derived CDR1 and CDR2 are LGHDT and YNNKEL (reference sequence). Trimming removed 0 bases from V and 4 bases from J, with 9 bases in between. There are 14 residues in the CDR3. DNA for the CDR3: TGTGCCAGCAGCCAAGAATCCCGGGGCACTGAAGCTTTCTTT. Encoded protein: CASSQESRGTEAFF.

The genes are TRBV7-2 and TRBJ2-7; tentative D call: TRBD1 (6 bases). Germline values: CDR1 SGHTA, CDR2 FQGNSA. CDR3 length: 15 amino acids. V lost 6 bases, J lost 3 bases, and 18 bases lay in between. In DNA form, the CDR3 reads TGTGCCAGCAGTTTGGGCTGGGACACCCACTACGAGCAGTACTTC. This translates into CASSLGWDTHYEQYF.

This chain uses TRBV28 with TRBJ2-3; 7 bases map to TRBD2. V was clipped by 6 bases and J by 3 bases; unmatched bases: 9. CDR3 length: 15 amino acids. CDR1 and CDR2 from the germline V gene are MDHEN and SYDVKM. The CDR3 loop reads CASSYSGTTTDTQYF. CDR3 in DNA: TGTGCCAGCAGCTACTCTGGGACTACGACAGATACGCAGTATTTT.

In its sample, this clonotype was seen many times. This chain links TRBV2 with TRBJ1-4, with D tentatively TRBD1 (5 bases). This CDR3 is 13 amino acids long. V was cut by 8 bases and J by 2 bases, with 9 bases left in between. The V gene's germline CDR1 is SNHLY and CDR2 FYNNEI. In DNA form, the CDR3 reads TGTGCCAGCCGAAGGGGTACTAATGAAAAACTGTTTTTT. It translates to CASRRGTNEKLFF.

This rearrangement joins TRBV7-9 to TRBJ2-6; tentatively, D is TRBD2 (5 bases). The length of the CDR3 is 16 residues. CDR1 and CDR2 from the germline V gene are SEHNR and FQNEAQ (reference sequence). Trimming shortened V by 3 bases and J by 0 bases, and 9 bases separated the two germline ends. The CDR3 is CASSFQGGSGANVLTF. The CDR3 DNA reads as TGTGCCAGCAGCTTTCAAGGAGGCTCTGGGGCCAACGTCCTGACTTTC.

This chain joins TRBV11-2 and TRBJ2-7; 9 bases align to TRBD1. The length of the CDR3 is 13 residues. Trimming cost V 7 bases and J 7 bases; bases outside gene matches: 8. The V gene's germline CDR1 is SGHAT and CDR2 FQNNGV. The CDR3 protein is CASTIQGAGEQYF. The CDR3 nucleotides are TGTGCCAGCACCATACAGGGGGCTGGAGAGCAGTACTTC.

In this sample, this clonotype turned up many times. The V and J genes are TRBV29-1 and TRBJ1-3; D is uncertain. The CDR3 spans 13 residues. V was trimmed by 6 bases and J by 0 bases, leaving 9 bases between them. The germline V gene encodes CDR1 SQVTM and CDR2 ANQGSEA. The CDR3 spells CSVQVASGNTIYF. The CDR3 DNA sequence: TGCAGCGTCCAAGTGGCCTCTGGAAACACCATATATTTT.

The chain recombines TRBV2 with TRBJ1-4, with 10 bases identical to TRBD1. V lost 7 bases and J lost 5; bases outside the gene matches: 7. Per germline, CDR1 SNHLY and CDR2 FYNNEI. The CDR3 contains 15 residues. CDR3 sequence: CASKIRTGGNEKLFF. The CDR3 DNA follows: TGTGCCAGCAAGATACGGACAGGGGGGAATGAAAAACTGTTTTTT.

The chain employs TRBV5-1 and TRBJ1-2; TRBD1 is a possible D gene (5 bases). The CDR3 consists of 13 residues. CDR1 SGHRS and CDR2 YFSETQ come from the germline V gene. V lost 0 bases and J lost 5, with 8 bases in between. The CDR3 sequence is CASSLDQGYGYTF. The CDR3 DNA is TGCGCCAGCAGCTTGGACCAGGGTTATGGCTACACCTTC.

This chain joins TRBV5-1 and TRBJ1-1, with D perhaps matching TRBD1 (6 bases). V gave up 2 bases and J gave up 5 bases, with 13 bases separating them. CDR1 is SGHRS, CDR2 YFSETQ, per germline. The CDR3 is 14 amino acids. The CDR3 protein is CASSFGGGPTEAFF. In nucleotides, the CDR3 is TGCGCCAGCAGCTTTGGGGGGGGGCCTACTGAAGCTTTCTTT.

This clonotype was seen ten or more times. V is TRBV20-1 and J is TRBJ1-1, with 7 bases matching TRBD1. The V and J ends lost 3 bases and 10 bases, in that order; junction bases with no gene match: 8. CDR1 is DFQATT, CDR2 SNEGSKA, per germline (reference sequence). The CDR3 spans 12 residues. CDR3 sequence reads: CSASNNQGGAFF. The DNA of the CDR3 is TGCAGTGCTAGCAATAACCAGGGGGGAGCTTTCTTT.

This chain connects TRBV21-1 to TRBJ1-5; no check of the table's D call, TRBD1, against the DNA was made. TRBV21-1 represents a pseudogene. The CDR3 is 14 residues long. This chain's CDR3 is CASSFRGRSQPQHF. CDR3 DNA: TGTGCCAGCTCCTTCAGGGGAAGGAGTCAGCCCCAGCATTTT.

V gene TRBV25-1 combines with J gene TRBJ1-2; 10 bases line up with TRBD1. V lost 4 bases, J lost 7 bases, and 15 bases stayed unmatched. There are 17 residues in the CDR3. CDR1 is MGHDK and CDR2 is SYGVNS in the germline V gene. The CDR3 DNA reads TGTGCCAGCAGTGCTCTTACCCGGGACAGGGGTGAAAGTGGCTACACCTTC. This translates into CASSALTRDRGESGYTF.

The chain carries TRBV5-1 and TRBJ2-1, with TRBD1 matching 10 bases. The CDR3 runs to 16 residues. CDR1 is SGHRS, CDR2 YFSETQ, per germline. Losses at the gene ends were 0 bases for V and 2 bases for J; bases not matched to a gene: 2. The CDR3 sequence is CASSLGQGAPYNEQFF. In DNA form, the CDR3 reads TGCGCCAGCAGCTTGGGACAGGGGGCCCCCTACAATGAGCAGTTCTTC.

With regard to this clonotype: An end of the junction differs from the germline gene, which may be a read error. The J gene is TRBJ2-2, the V gene TRBV12-3 or TRBV12-4; 7 bases fit TRBD1. The CDR3 runs 15 residues. The CDR3 loop is CASTKGQTNIGELFF. DNA of the CDR3: TGTGCCAGCACCAAGGGACAGACCAACATCGGGGAGCTGTTTTTT.

This chain links TRBV5-4 with TRBJ2-3, with TRBD2 identical over 8 bases. Germline V gene sequence: CDR1 SGHNT, CDR2 YYREEE (reference sequence). This CDR3 comprises 16 residues. V was clipped by 8 bases and J by 1 base; unmatched bases: 12. CDR3 protein: CASPGLAGPRTDTQYF. The DNA for the CDR3 is TGTGCCAGTCCGGGCTTAGCGGGGCCTCGCACAGATACGCAGTATTTT.

This sequence joins TRBV21-1 and TRBJ2-1; the table names TRBD2, a call not compared with the DNA. TRBV21-1 is a pseudogene locus. There are 17 residues in the CDR3. DNA for the CDR3: TGTGCCAGCAGCAAAGCTCCCACCAGAGGGCAGGGTAATGAGCAGTTCTTC. Translating gives CASSKAPTRGQGNEQFF.

This clonotype occurred a few times. The chain has TRBV11-2 and TRBJ2-7, with a tentative D call TRBD1 (5 bases). V dropped 3 bases and J dropped 4 bases, with 13 bases sitting between them. The germline CDR1 and CDR2 sequences are SGHAT and FQNNGV. The CDR3 consists of 14 residues. As DNA, the CDR3 is TGTGCCAGCAGCTTCGTCCAGGGATGGTACGAGCAGTACTTC. Its translation is CASSFVQGWYEQYF.

The J gene is TRBJ2-3, the V gene TRBV29-1; 10 bases are a match to TRBD2. CDR1 and CDR2 from the germline V gene are SQVTM and ANQGSEA. This CDR3 has 14 amino acids. V lost 3 bases, J lost 5 bases, and 5 bases stayed unmatched. DNA for the CDR3: TGCAGCGTTGATGGTCTAGCGGGAGTAGATACGCAGTATTTT. As protein: CSVDGLAGVDTQYF.

The table lists this clonotype with a few counts. The rearrangement joins TRBV30 to TRBJ2-1; 7 nucleotides align to TRBD1. The germline V gene encodes CDR1 GTSNPN and CDR2 SVGIG (reference sequence). Trimming at V came to 0 bases and at J to 0 bases, leaving 5 bases not matched to a gene. The CDR3 is 16 residues long. Written as DNA, the CDR3 is TGTGCCTGGAGTGTGGTGTGGGACAGCTCCTACAATGAGCAGTTCTTC. Residues: CAWSVVWDSSYNEQFF.

This chain connects TRBV20-1 to TRBJ1-1, with D unresolved. The CDR3 consists of 13 residues. CDR1 DFQATT and CDR2 SNEGSKA come from the germline V gene (reference sequence). V was trimmed by 4 bases and J by 1 base, leaving 10 bases between them. The CDR3 region has the DNA TGCAGTGCTATTGAACCAAAGAACACTGAAGCTTTCTTT. This sequence encodes CSAIEPKNTEAFF.

This clonotype occurred a few times. The chain uses TRBV10-2 and TRBJ1-1; possible D gene TRBD1, 5 bases. Germline V gene data show CDR1 as WSHSY and CDR2 as SAAADI. This CDR3 comprises 13 residues. V lost 4 bases and J lost 6, with 12 bases in between. This chain's CDR3 is CASSAGGWAEAFF. The CDR3 nucleotides read TGCGCCAGCAGTGCGGGGGGATGGGCTGAAGCTTTCTTT.